This T cell receptor beta chain was retrieved from a study of blood T cell repertoires in COVID-19. Study in general: Spain, Italy and the United States supplied samples that represented acute and convalescent COVID-19.

Clones were sequenced by immunoSEQ multiplex PCR, and TCRdb holds only the in-frame ones, with some missing. The sample holds some 140,000 clones, 84% seen once. Trimming removed 4 bases from V and 5 bases from J; junction bases left unmatched: 7. The CDR3 contains 15 residues. CDR1 is MNHNY, CDR2 SVGAGI, per germline (reference sequence). Across about two dozen US areas, participants ranged in age from 18 to 89 years. In assigning cohorts, the study relied on participant-reported clinical history. Sequencing was performed on PBMCs or T cells enriched from blood (not recorded which). The source is a man between 35 and 55 years old with acute COVID-19. The chain links TRBV6-6 to TRBJ1-5; the match to TRBD1 covers 8 bases. The CDR3 spells CASSSSDRVDQPQHF. CDR3 bases: TGTGCCAGCAGTTCCTCGGACAGGGTCGATCAGCCCCAGCATTTT.